This TCR beta chain stems from a study of vaccination and CD4 T cells after COVID-19. CDR1 and CDR2 (germline): DFQATT, SNEGSKA (reference sequence). The CDR3 loop spans 11 amino acids. V was clipped by 4 bases and J by 9 bases, with 11 bases between them. Treatment here: approximately 11-day PBMC culture with coronavirus spike peptide pools or control peptides (ViraFEST assay). From the unexposed donor, CD4+ T cells were collected ahead of the COVID-19 pandemic (2011-2018). The study sequenced cultured CD4+ T cell DNA using the Oncomine TCR Beta short-read assay. TCRdb passed the PCR reads through MiXCR, listing each CDR3 protein once. The table includes 5,500 to 7,000 distinct CDR3 sequences, 48% detected once. This clonotype showed up just a few times. Its antigen is undetermined.

The clonotype originates from a human donor in good health. The material sequenced was CD4+ T cells from blood, cultured in vitro. The rearrangement joins TRBV20-1 to TRBJ2-3, with no clear D. The CDR3 reads CSATLGDTQYF. In nucleotides, the CDR3 is TGCAGTGCTACGCTAGGAGACACGCAGTATTTT.